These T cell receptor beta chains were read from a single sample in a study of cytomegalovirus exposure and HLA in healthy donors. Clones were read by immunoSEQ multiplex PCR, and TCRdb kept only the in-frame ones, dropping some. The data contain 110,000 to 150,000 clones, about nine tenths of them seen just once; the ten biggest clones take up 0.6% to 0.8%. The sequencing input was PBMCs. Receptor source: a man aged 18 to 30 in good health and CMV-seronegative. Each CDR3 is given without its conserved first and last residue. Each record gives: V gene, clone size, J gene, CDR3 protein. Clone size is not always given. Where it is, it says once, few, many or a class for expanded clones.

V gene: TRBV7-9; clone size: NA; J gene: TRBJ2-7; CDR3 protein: ASSEGQGQDYEQY
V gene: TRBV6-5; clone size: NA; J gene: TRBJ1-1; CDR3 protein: ASSEVLNTEAF
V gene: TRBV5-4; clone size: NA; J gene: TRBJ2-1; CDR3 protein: ASSFPSGGFYNEQF
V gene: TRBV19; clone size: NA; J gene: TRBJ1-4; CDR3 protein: ASSSAFNEKLF
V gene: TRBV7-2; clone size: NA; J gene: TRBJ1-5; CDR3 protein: ASSFRTGEGFNQPQH
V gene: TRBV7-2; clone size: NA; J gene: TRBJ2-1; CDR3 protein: ASSLKPVTSEQF
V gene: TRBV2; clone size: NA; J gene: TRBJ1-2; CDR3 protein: ARRTGLTGYGYT
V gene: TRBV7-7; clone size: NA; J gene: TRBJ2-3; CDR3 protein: ASSRSGTGFTDTQY
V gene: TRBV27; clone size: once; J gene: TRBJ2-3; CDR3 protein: ASRDSNTDTQY
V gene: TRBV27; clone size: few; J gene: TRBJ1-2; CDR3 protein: ASSKGQFYGYT
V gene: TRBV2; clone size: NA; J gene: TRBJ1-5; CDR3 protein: ASSGTGENQPQH
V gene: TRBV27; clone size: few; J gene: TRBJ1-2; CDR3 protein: ASSRGQPGRGYT
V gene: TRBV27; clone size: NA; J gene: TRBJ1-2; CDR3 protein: ASSLSGTGGATNYGYT
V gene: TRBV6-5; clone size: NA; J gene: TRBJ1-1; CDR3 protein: ASSYGGVNTEAF
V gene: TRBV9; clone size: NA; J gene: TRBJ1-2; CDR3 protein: ASSVGGLDYGYT
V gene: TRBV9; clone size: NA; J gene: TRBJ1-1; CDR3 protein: ASSVVLGMRDTEAF
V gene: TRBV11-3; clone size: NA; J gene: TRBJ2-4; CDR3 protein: ASSLSGSGSKNIQY
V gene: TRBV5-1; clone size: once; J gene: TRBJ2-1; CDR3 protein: ASIATAGGRGEQF
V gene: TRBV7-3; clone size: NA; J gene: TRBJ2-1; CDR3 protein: ASSKLAPTMGNEQF
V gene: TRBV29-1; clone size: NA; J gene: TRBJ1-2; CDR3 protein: SVEGRAGGGYGYT
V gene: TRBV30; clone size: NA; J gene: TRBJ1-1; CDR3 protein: AWTSIRGWTEAF
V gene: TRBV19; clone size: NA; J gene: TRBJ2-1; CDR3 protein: ASSMVGLGSGGSYNEQF
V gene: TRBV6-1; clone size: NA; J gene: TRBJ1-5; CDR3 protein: ASSEAFWGEYSNQPQH
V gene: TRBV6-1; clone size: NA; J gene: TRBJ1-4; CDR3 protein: ASSRHINEKLF
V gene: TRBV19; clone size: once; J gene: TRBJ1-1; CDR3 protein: ASSLRDRVFKTEAF
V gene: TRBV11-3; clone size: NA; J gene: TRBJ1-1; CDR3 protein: ASSLGQGGTEAF
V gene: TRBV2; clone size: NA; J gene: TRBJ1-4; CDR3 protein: ASSDPQHGGLYNEKLF
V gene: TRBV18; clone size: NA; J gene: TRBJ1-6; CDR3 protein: ASSPPGGLNSPLH
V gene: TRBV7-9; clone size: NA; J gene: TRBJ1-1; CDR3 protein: ASSSGGLRNTEAF
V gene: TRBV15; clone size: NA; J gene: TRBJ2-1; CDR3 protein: ATSRGLAGNEQF
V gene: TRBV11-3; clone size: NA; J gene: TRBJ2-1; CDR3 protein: ASSLEGQSYNEQF
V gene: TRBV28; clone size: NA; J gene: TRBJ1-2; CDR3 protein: ASSRQVSYGYT
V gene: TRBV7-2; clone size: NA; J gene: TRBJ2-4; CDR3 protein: ASSLAGGDSRNIQY
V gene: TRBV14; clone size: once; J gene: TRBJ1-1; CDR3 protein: ASSDSYRGRSEAF
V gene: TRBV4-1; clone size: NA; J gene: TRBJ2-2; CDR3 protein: ASRLTGTLNTGELF
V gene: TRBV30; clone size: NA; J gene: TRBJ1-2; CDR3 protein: AGQGLVGDGYT
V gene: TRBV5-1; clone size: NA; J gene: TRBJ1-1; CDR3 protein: ASSTGPPAEAF
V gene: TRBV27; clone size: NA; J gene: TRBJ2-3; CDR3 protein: ASSEAGEGNTQY
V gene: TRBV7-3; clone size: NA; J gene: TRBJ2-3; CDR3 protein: ASSPQGSTTQY
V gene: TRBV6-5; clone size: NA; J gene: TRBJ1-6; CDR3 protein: ASAGGRAMDSPLH
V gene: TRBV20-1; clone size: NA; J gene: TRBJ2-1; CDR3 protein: SAGTSEQF
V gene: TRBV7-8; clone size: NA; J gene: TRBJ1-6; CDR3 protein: ASSPLLTPGSYNSPLH
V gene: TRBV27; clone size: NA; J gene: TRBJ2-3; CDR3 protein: ASSQGGRTDTQY
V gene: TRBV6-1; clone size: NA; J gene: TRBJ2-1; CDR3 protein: ASNQGTSGGQF
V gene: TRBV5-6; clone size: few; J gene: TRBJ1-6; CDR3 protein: ASSLANSPLH
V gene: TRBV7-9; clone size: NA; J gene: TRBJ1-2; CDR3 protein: ASSLGTGRPINYGYT
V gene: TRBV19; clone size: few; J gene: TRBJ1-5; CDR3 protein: ASSIAGISNQPQH
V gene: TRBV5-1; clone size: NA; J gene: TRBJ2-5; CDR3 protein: ASSLVQVKETQY
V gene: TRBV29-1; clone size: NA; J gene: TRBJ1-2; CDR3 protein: SVAWDRTYGYT
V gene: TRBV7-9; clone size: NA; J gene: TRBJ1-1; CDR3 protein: ASSWGQGDLEAF
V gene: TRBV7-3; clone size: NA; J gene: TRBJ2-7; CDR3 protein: ASSVGQAYEQY
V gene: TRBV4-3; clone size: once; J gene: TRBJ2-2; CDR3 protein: ASSQTQGDNTGELF
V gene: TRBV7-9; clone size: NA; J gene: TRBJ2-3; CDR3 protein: ASSSEQPDTQY
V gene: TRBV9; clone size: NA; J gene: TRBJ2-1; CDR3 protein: ASSLRGGPQF
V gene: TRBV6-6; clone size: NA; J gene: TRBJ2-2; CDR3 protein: ASTQGGVGTGELF